The rows below give T cell receptor beta chains drawn from one sample of a study of T cell repertoires in cytomegalovirus infection. TCRdb redid the calling of the reads with MiXCR, one entry per CDR3 protein. This table has 740,000 or so distinct CDR3 sequences, 35% appearing once. The sequenced sample consisted of PBMCs. The receptors originated from a human donor in good health (CMV status not recorded). Some clones in this sample may be carry-over from other donors' samples. The CDR3 runs from the conserved cysteine through the conserved F or W. The order of the fields is D gene, J gene, clone size, V gene, CDR3 protein, CDR3 DNA. D genes are given only for firm matches. Clone size is shown for a subset of rows, as once, few, many or a class of expanded clone.

d_gene: -
j_gene: TRBJ1-2
abundance: -
v_gene: TRBV29-1
CDR3aa: CSGGSSTRGYTF
CDR3nt: TGCAGCGGGGGGTCATCCACTCGGGGCTACACCTTC

d_gene: -
j_gene: TRBJ2-3
abundance: -
v_gene: TRBV11-2
CDR3aa: CASTLQVWAMSDTQYF
CDR3nt: TGTGCCAGCACCCTACAAGTCTGGGCCATGTCAGATACGCAGTATTTT

d_gene: TRBD1
j_gene: TRBJ1-5
abundance: few
v_gene: TRBV7-2
CDR3aa: CASSFGPGQGGQPQHF
CDR3nt: TGTGCCAGCAGCTTCGGCCCGGGACAGGGGGGACAGCCCCAGCATTTT

d_gene: -
j_gene: TRBJ2-7
abundance: many
v_gene: TRBV7-6
CDR3aa: CASSLDPGGREQYF
CDR3nt: TGTGCCAGCAGCTTAGACCCCGGGGGTAGGGAGCAGTACTTC

d_gene: TRBD2
j_gene: TRBJ2-1
abundance: -
v_gene: TRBV12-3/TRBV12-4
CDR3aa: CASSPPGLRSYNEQFF
CDR3nt: TGTGCCAGCAGTCCTCCGGGACTACGCTCCTACAATGAGCAGTTCTTC

d_gene: -
j_gene: TRBJ1-5
abundance: -
v_gene: TRBV28
CDR3aa: CASSLYPEGNSNQPQHF
CDR3nt: TGTGCCAGCAGTTTATACCCCGAAGGGAATAGCAATCAGCCCCAGCATTTT

d_gene: -
j_gene: TRBJ1-1
abundance: -
v_gene: TRBV7-6
CDR3aa: CASSLNTGKRTEAFF
CDR3nt: TGTGCCAGCAGCTTAAATACGGGTAAGCGGACTGAAGCTTTCTTT

d_gene: TRBD2
j_gene: TRBJ2-1
abundance: -
v_gene: TRBV4-1
CDR3aa: CASCWGGSSYNEQFF
CDR3nt: TGCGCCAGCTGTTGGGGCGGGAGCTCCTACAATGAGCAGTTCTTC

d_gene: TRBD1
j_gene: TRBJ1-2
abundance: -
v_gene: TRBV28
CDR3aa: CASSPPGTESSYTF
CDR3nt: TGTGCCAGCAGTCCCCCCGGGACAGAGAGCAGCTACACCTTC

d_gene: TRBD2
j_gene: TRBJ2-1
abundance: -
v_gene: TRBV11-2
CDR3aa: CASSVPGLAVDEQFF
CDR3nt: TGTGCCAGCAGCGTGCCGGGACTAGCTGTTGATGAGCAGTTCTTC